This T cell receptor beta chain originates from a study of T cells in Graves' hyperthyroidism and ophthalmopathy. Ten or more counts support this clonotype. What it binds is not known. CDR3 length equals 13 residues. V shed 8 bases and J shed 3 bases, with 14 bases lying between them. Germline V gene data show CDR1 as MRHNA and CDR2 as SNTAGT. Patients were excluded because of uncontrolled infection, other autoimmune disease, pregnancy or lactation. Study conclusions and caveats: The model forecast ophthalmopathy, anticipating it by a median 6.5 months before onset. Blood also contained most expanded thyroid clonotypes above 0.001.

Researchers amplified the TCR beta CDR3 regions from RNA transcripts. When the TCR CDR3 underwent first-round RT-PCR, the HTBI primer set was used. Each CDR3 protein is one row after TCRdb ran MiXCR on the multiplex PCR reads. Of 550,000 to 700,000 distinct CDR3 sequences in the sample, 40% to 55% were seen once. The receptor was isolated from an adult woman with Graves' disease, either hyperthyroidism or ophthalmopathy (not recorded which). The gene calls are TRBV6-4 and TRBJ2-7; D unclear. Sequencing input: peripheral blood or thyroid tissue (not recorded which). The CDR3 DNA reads TGTGCCAGCGGCTGCACTAATGACTACGAGCAGTACTTC. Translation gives CASGCTNDYEQYF.